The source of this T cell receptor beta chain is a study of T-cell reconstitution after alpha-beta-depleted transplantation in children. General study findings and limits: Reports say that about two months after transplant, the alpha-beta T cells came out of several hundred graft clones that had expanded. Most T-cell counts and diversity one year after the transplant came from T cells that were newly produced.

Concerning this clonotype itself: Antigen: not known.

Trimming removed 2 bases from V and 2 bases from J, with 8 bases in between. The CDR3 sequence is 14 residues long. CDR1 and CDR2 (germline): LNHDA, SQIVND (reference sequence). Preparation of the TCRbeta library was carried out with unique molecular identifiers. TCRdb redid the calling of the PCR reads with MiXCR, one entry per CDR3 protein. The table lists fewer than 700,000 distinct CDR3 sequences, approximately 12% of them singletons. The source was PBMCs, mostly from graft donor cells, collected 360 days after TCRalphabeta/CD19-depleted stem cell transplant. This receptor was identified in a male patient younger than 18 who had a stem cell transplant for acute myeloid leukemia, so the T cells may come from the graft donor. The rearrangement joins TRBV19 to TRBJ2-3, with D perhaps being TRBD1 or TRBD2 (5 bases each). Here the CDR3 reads CASSIWGNTDTQYF. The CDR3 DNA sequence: TGTGCCAGTAGTATATGGGGGAACACAGATACGCAGTATTTT.